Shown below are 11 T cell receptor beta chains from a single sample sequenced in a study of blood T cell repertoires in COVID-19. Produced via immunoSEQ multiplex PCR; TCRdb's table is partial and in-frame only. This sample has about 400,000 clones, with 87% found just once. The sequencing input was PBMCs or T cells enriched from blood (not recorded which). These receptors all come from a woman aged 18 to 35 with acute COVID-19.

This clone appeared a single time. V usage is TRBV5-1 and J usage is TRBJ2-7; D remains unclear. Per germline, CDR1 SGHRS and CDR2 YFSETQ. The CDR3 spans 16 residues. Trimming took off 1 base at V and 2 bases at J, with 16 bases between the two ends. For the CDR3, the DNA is TGCGCCAGCAGCTTGCCCTCCTTCTCAGATACCTACGAGCAGTACTTC. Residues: CASSLPSFSDTYEQYF.

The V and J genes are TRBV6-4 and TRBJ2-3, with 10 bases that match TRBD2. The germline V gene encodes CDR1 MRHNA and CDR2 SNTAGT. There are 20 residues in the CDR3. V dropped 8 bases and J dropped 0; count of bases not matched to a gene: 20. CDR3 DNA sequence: TGTGCCAGCTCGCACTTAGGGGTAGCGGGGGGCCACAGAAGCACAGATACGCAGTATTTT. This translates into CASSHLGVAGGHRSTDTQYF.

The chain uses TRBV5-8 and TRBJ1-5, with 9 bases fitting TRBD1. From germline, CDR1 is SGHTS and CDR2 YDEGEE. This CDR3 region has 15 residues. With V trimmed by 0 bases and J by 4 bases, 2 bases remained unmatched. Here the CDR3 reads CASSLGTGANQPQHF. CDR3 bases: TGTGCCAGCAGCTTGGGGACAGGGGCAAATCAGCCCCAGCATTTT.

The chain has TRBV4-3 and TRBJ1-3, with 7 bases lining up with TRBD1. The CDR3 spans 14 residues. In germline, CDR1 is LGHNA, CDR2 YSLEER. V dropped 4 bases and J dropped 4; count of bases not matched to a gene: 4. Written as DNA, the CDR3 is TGCGCCAGCAGCCTCAGGGGGTCCGGAAACACCATATATTTT. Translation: CASSLRGSGNTIYF.

Here the CDR3 reads CASGSDGDYQPQHF. As DNA, the CDR3 is TGTGCCAGCGGCTCGGACGGGGACTATCAGCCCCAGCATTTT. V is TRBV28 and J is TRBJ1-5, with D possibly being TRBD1 (5 bases). From germline, CDR1 is MDHEN and CDR2 SYDVKM. The germline V and J ends were trimmed by 8 bases and 5 bases, with 16 bases remaining between them. The CDR3 is made up of 14 amino acids. Using reference TRBV28 and TRBJ1-5 for the parts outside the CDR3, the full variable domain is DVKVTQSSRYLVKRTGEKVFLECVQDMDHENMFWYRQDPGLGLRLIYFSYDVKMKEKGDIPEGYSVSREKKERFSLILESASTNQTSMYLCASGSDGDYQPQHFGDGTRLSIL.

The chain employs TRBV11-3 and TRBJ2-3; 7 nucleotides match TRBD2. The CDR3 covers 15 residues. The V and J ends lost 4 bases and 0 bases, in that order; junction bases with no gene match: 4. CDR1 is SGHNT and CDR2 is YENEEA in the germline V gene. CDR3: CASSSLATSTDTQYF. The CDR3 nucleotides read TGTGCCAGCAGCTCACTAGCGACAAGCACAGATACGCAGTATTTT.

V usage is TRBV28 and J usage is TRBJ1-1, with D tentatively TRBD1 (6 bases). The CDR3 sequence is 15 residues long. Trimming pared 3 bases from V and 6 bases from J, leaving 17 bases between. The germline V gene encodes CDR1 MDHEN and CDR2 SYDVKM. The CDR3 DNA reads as TGTGCCAGCAGTTTGGTAGCAGGGGTGAGGGCTGAAGCTTTCTTT. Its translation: CASSLVAGVRAEAFF.

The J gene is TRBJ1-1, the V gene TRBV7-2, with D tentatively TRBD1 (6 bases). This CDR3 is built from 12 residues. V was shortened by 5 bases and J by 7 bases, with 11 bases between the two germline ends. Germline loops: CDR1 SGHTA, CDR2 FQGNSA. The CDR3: CASSVRGFEAFF. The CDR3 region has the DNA TGTGCCAGCAGCGTAAGGGGGTTTGAAGCTTTCTTT.

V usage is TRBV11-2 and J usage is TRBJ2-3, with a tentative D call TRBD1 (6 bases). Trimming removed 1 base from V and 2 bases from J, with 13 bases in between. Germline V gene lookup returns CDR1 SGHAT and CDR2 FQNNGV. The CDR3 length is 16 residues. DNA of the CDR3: TGTGCCAGCAGCTTAGCCTGGACAGTTTCCACAGATACGCAGTATTTT. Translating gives CASSLAWTVSTDTQYF.

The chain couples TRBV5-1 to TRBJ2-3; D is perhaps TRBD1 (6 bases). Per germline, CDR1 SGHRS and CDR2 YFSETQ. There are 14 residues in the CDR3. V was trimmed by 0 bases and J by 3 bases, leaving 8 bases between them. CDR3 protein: CASSLDRATDTQYF. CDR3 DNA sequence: TGCGCCAGCAGCTTGGACAGGGCAACAGATACGCAGTATTTT.

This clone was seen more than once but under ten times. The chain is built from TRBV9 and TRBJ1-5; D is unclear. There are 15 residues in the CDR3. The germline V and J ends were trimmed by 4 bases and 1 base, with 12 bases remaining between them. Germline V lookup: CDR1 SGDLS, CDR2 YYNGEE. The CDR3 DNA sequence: TGTGCCAGCAGCTTGGAGGCGGGAAGCAATCAGCCCCAGCATTTT. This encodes CASSLEAGSNQPQHF.